This T cell receptor (beta chain) was profiled in a study of blood T cells in healthy people across ages. Study-level points and caveats: Expanded clonotype changes were possibly confounded by unknown donor CMV status. Versus aged donors, long-lived donors had higher diversity and more naive CD4+ cells.

Isolated PBMCs totaled at least 6 million in each sample. Every sample gave at least 5 micrograms of total RNA when it was extracted. There are 15 residues in the CDR3. Germline CDR1 reads SGHTA; CDR2 reads FQGNSA. The V and J ends lost 3 bases and 11 bases, in that order; junction bases with no gene match: 12. In the case of this clonotype: Its antigen remains unidentified.

Primed by a sample-barcoded 5' primer and a J-beta primer mix, a second PCR proceeded for about 6 to 11 cycles. TCRdb called the 5' RACE reads again in MiXCR, with one record for every CDR3 protein. The top ten clones hold about a fifth of a sample with about 970,000 distinct CDR3 sequences, 51% of them seen once. Specimen: blood. The origin of this receptor is a woman aged 55-69 years in good health. The chain recombines TRBV7-2 with TRBJ2-5; 10 bases agree with TRBD2. Written as DNA, the CDR3 is TGTGCCAGCAGCTTCCGAGGACTAGCGGACAATGAGCAGTACTTC. Its protein product is CASSFRGLADNEQYF.